This TCR beta chain emerged from a study of response to subunit inactivated influenza vaccine. General study points: Authors suggested few new T cells are recruited by each seasonal influenza vaccination.

Comments on this clonotype: Its antigen is unknown.

TCRdb used MiXCR to reprocess the RT-PCR reads, holding one entry per CDR3 protein. The profile shows around 300,000 distinct CDR3 sequences, roughly 20% of them singletons. The sequence came from a man between 50 and 69 years old who received an inactivated influenza vaccine. The specimen comprised PBMCs from blood, sampled roughly 20 months after vaccination.

CDR3 in amino acids: CASSNPQGGATTEAFF. DNA for the CDR3: TGTGCCAGCAGTAATCCCCAGGGAGGGGCGACCACTGAAGCTTTCTTT. This chain connects TRBV6-2 or TRBV6-3 to TRBJ1-1, with D possibly TRBD1 on 5 matching bases. The ends were cut back, 5 bases at V and 4 bases at J, with 20 bases in the middle. CDR1 and CDR2 from the germline V gene are MNHEY and SVGEGT. This CDR3 has 16 residues.